The present T cell receptor beta chain was sequenced within a study of blood T cells in healthy people across ages. The second PCR ran roughly 6 to 11 cycles with a sample-barcoded 5' primer and J-beta primers. TCRdb itself ran the 5' RACE reads through MiXCR, one entry per CDR3 protein. This table holds 920,000 or so distinct CDR3 sequences, 40% to 50% found once. In regard to this clonotype: The antigen remains undetermined.

Study-wide points: Donor CMV status was unknown, possibly confounding expanded clonotype changes. Total diversity from one million sequenced T cells was likely underestimated. Donors of long life had a larger count of naive CD4+ cells and greater diversity than aged donors.

Germline trimming cut 3 bases from V and 13 bases from J; bases unmatched to any gene: 11. The CDR3 covers 13 residues. The germline CDR1 and CDR2 sequences are SQVTM and ANQGSEA. The sequencing input was blood. The genes are TRBV29-1 and TRBJ2-1, with TRBD1 identical over 8 bases. This sequence was found in a woman aged 60-75 years in good health. The CDR3 nucleotides read TGCAGCGTTGATCAGGACAGGGATTACGAACAGTTCTTC. Protein: CSVDQDRDYEQFF.